These 17 T cell receptor beta chains were sequenced from one sample in a study of early T cells in non-severe SARS-CoV-2 infection. A single record per CDR3 protein comes from TCRdb applying MiXCR to the 5' RACE reads. The sample carries more than 90,000 distinct CDR3 sequences, 11% recorded once. Sequencing input: whole blood. The receptors were gathered from an adult who was a healthcare worker with PCR-confirmed SARS-CoV-2 infection or an uninfected control (not recorded which).

This clonotype came up many times. The chain recombines TRBV2 with TRBJ1-2, with TRBD1 matching 10 bases. The CDR3 length is 15 residues. V was clipped by 7 bases and J by 4 bases; unmatched bases: 9. The germline gives CDR1 SNHLY, CDR2 FYNNEI. In DNA, the CDR3 is TGTGCCAGCATCATAGGGACAGGGGAATCCTATGGCTACACCTTC. This encodes CASIIGTGESYGYTF.

This clonotype was seen many times. The J gene is TRBJ1-1, the V gene TRBV20-1; D is undetermined. The CDR3 spans 13 residues. Trimming left V 6 bases short and J 3 bases short, with 14 bases between. Germline V lookup: CDR1 DFQATT, CDR2 SNEGSKA (reference sequence). CDR3 coding DNA: TGCAGTGCCGCGGGTCGTAGGCACACTGAAGCTTTCTTT. Translation: CSAAGRRHTEAFF.

The chain has TRBV28 and TRBJ2-7; maybe TRBD1 (5 bases). The CDR3 is 15 residues long. The germline V gene has CDR1 MDHEN and CDR2 SYDVKM. The V end lost 3 bases, the J end lost 7 bases, and 19 bases lay between the germline ends. DNA of the CDR3: TGTGCCAGCAGTTTGATCGCGCCCCAGGGTCGTGAGCAGTACTTC. Protein: CASSLIAPQGREQYF.

This clonotype has just a few counts. The J gene is TRBJ2-1, the V gene TRBV19; either TRBD1 or TRBD2 may fit D (6 bases each). The germline gives CDR1 LNHDA, CDR2 SQIVND (reference sequence). This CDR3 is 14 amino acids long. Trimming pared 1 base from V and 7 bases from J, leaving 11 bases between. This CDR3 reads CASSIGGGLNEQFF. CDR3 sequence (DNA): TGTGCCAGTAGTATAGGAGGGGGGCTGAATGAGCAGTTCTTC.

This clonotype has more than one count but fewer than ten. This chain links TRBV7-2 with TRBJ2-3, with D tentatively TRBD1 (5 bases). Germline loops: CDR1 SGHTA, CDR2 FQGNSA. V gave up 10 bases and J gave up 1 base, with 12 bases separating them. The CDR3 totals 13 residues. The chain's CDR3 is CATQKGGTDTQYF. CDR3 in DNA: TGTGCCACCCAAAAAGGGGGCACAGATACGCAGTATTTT.

This clonotype was seen ten or more times. The chain links TRBV5-1 to TRBJ2-5; D perhaps matches TRBD1 (6 bases). The germline V gene encodes CDR1 SGHRS and CDR2 YFSETQ. CDR3 size: 14 residues. The V end was cut by 0 bases, the J end by 5 bases, with 11 bases between. The CDR3 sequence: CASSLGQAGETQYF. DNA of the CDR3: TGCGCCAGCAGCTTGGGACAGGCCGGTGAGACCCAGTACTTC.

This clonotype was observed a few times. The chain uses TRBV7-9 and TRBJ2-7; 7 nucleotides match TRBD1. Looked up from germline, CDR1 is SEHNR and CDR2 is FQNEAQ (reference sequence). Unmatched junction bases numbered 7, after V lost 3 bases and J lost 5 bases. The CDR3 has 14 residues. CDR3 bases: TGTGCCAGCAGCTTCTACGAAGGGGGCAACGAGCAGTACTTC. Residues: CASSFYEGGNEQYF.

There are a few counts of this clonotype. This sequence joins TRBV24-1 and TRBJ2-2, with 7 bases matching TRBD1. The length of the CDR3 is 18 residues. Germline-derived CDR1 and CDR2 are KGHDR and SFDVKD. V lost 3 bases to trimming and J lost 3 bases; unmatched junction nucleotides: 12. CDR3 sequence reads: CATSDPSPRDSDTGELFF. CDR3 bases: TGTGCCACCAGTGATCCTAGCCCCCGGGACAGTGACACCGGGGAGCTGTTTTTT.

In this sample, this clonotype turned up many times. The rearrangement uses TRBV28 and TRBJ2-4; no firm D call. Trimming took 5 bases from V and 3 from J, leaving 8 bases between them. This CDR3 spans 13 amino acids. Germline CDR1 and CDR2: MDHEN and SYDVKM. DNA of the CDR3: TGTGCCAGCAGTACGGAACTCAAAAACATTCAGTACTTC. This gives the protein CASSTELKNIQYF.

This clonotype was observed at least ten times. This chain connects TRBV20-1 to TRBJ1-1; 10 bases are shared with TRBD1. Per the germline V gene, CDR1 is DFQATT and CDR2 is SNEGSKA (reference sequence). This CDR3 is 14 amino acids long. Germline trimming cut 3 bases from V and 5 bases from J; bases unmatched to any gene: 6. In DNA form, the CDR3 reads TGCAGTGCTAGGACAGGGGGCATCGGGACTGAAGCTTTCTTT. This gives the protein CSARTGGIGTEAFF.

About this clonotype itself: At one end the junction does not follow the germline gene, possibly because of a read error. This chain connects TRBV11-2 to TRBJ2-3, with TRBD2 as a possible D gene (6 bases). Germline values: CDR1 SGHAT, CDR2 FQNNGV. The CDR3 length is 15 residues. The DNA of the CDR3 is TGTGTCAGCAGCTTAGTGGGCGGGGCCCCAGATACGCAGTATTTT. This translates into CVSSLVGGAPDTQYF.

This clonotype was observed at least ten times. V is TRBV20-1 and J is TRBJ1-1, with 8 bases that match TRBD1. V lost 6 bases and J lost 1; bases outside the gene matches: 7. CDR1 is DFQATT, CDR2 SNEGSKA, per germline (reference sequence). The CDR3 loop spans 14 amino acids. CDR3 DNA: TGCAGTGCAATACAGGGGGGCCCGAACACTGAAGCTTTCTTT. Its translation is CSAIQGGPNTEAFF.

This clonotype was picked up a small number of times. The chain joins TRBV9 to TRBJ2-5; 7 positions agree with TRBD2. Trimming removed 2 bases from V and 5 bases from J; junction bases left unmatched: 9. Germline V gives CDR1 SGDLS, CDR2 YYNGEE. The length of the CDR3 is 15 residues. The CDR3 bases are TGTGCCAGCAGCGTGGGCGGGAGACCTGGGGAGACCCAGTACTTC. As protein: CASSVGGRPGETQYF.

This clonotype was recorded at least ten times. V gene TRBV20-1 combines with J gene TRBJ1-2; no firm D call. V was clipped by 3 bases and J by 7 bases, with 18 bases between them. The length of the CDR3 is 14 residues. Germline CDR1 is DFQATT and CDR2 is SNEGSKA (reference sequence). CDR3 amino acids: CSASGEGGWLGYTF. CDR3 nucleotide sequence: TGCAGTGCTAGTGGTGAAGGAGGCTGGCTTGGCTACACCTTC.

This chain connects TRBV15 to TRBJ1-5, with D tentatively TRBD1 (6 bases). V shed 0 bases and J shed 7 bases, with 13 bases lying between them. The CDR3 is made up of 15 amino acids. The germline CDR1 and CDR2 sequences are LNHNV and YYDKDF (reference sequence). The CDR3 sequence: CATSRDAGANQPQHF. The DNA for the CDR3 is TGTGCCACCAGCAGAGATGCGGGGGCTAACCAGCCCCAGCATTTT.

This clonotype was detected only a few times. This chain joins TRBV5-1 and TRBJ2-3, with 12 bases fitting TRBD2. Germline CDR1 reads SGHRS; CDR2 reads YFSETQ. After removal of 4 bases from V and 5 bases from J, the junction contained 8 bases not matched to a gene. CDR3 length: 16 amino acids. The CDR3 sequence: CASSTGLAGRGDTQYF. DNA of the CDR3: TGCGCCAGCAGCACAGGACTAGCGGGGCGAGGAGATACGCAGTATTTT.

The gene calls are TRBV28 and TRBJ1-1; TRBD1 matches 7 bases. Per the germline V gene, CDR1 is MDHEN and CDR2 is SYDVKM. Germline trimming cut 2 bases from V and 10 bases from J; bases unmatched to any gene: 1. This CDR3 region has 11 residues. Here the CDR3 DNA reads TGTGCCAGCAGTTTAAACAGGGGAGCTTTCTTT. Translation gives CASSLNRGAFF.